Sequencing of this T cell receptor (beta chain) was carried out in a study of blood T cell dynamics during melanoma immunotherapy. Regarding the study as a whole: At W3, later disease-control patients showed bifurcated PBMC repertoire changes, unlike progressors. Clones driving repertoire changes may be melanoma-specific or general immune activation.

CDR3 length: 17 amino acids. Germline CDR1 is SGHAT and CDR2 is FQNNGV. V gave up 4 bases and J gave up 4 bases; unmatched junction bases: 4. Time point of the sample: pre-treatment baseline. Prior systemic cancer therapy, immunosuppressant use and other active malignancies excluded patients. Here immunoSEQ multiplex PCR was the method, and the copy in TCRdb shows in-frame clones only, minus some. Here the sample spans about 13,000 clones, around nine tenths being singletons. For this clone: The antigen is undetermined.

The rearrangement uses TRBV11-2 and TRBJ2-1, with 16 bases fitting TRBD2. The sample was blood, taken from a patient treated with checkpoint blockade. The TCR comes from a human donor with melanoma. The CDR3 sequence: CASSSGTSGREYNEQFF. As DNA, the CDR3 is TGTGCCAGCAGCTCCGGGACTAGCGGGAGGGAGTACAATGAGCAGTTCTTC.